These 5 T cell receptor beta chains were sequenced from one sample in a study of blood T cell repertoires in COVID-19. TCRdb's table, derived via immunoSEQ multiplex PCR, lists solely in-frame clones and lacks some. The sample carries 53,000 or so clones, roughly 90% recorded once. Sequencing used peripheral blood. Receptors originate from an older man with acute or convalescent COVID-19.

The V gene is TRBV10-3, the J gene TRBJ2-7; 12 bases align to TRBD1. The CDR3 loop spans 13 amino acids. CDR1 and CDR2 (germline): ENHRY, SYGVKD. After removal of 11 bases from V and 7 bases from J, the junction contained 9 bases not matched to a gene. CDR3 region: CASKGTGGSEQYF. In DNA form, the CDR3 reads TGTGCCTCAAAGGGGACAGGGGGCTCTGAGCAGTACTTC.

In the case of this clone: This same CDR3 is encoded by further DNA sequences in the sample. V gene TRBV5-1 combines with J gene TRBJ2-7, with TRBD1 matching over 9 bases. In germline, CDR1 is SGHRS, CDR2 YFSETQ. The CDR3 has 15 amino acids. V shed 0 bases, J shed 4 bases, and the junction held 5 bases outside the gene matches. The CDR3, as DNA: TGCGCCAGCAGCTTGGATGGGACAGGGAAATACGAGCAGTACTTC. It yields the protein CASSLDGTGKYEQYF.

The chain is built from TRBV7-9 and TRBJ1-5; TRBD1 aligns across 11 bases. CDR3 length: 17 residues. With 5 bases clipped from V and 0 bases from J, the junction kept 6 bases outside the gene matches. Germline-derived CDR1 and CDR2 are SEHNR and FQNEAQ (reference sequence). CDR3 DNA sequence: TGTGCCAGCAGCCGCACGGACAGGGGGCATAGCAATCAGCCCCAGCATTTT. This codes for CASSRTDRGHSNQPQHF.

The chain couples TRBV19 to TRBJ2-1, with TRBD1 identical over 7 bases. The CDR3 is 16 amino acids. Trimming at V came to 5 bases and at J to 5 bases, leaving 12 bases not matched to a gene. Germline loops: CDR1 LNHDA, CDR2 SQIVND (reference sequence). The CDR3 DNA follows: TGTGCCAGTAGTCCAACGACAGGGTCCGCGGACAATGAGCAGTTCTTC. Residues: CASSPTTGSADNEQFF.

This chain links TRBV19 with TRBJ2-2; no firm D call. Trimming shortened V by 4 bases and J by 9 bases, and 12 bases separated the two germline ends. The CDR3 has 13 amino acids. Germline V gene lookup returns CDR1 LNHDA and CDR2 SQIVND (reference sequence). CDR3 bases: TGTGCCAGTAGTACCCCCATCGCGTGGGAGCTGTTTTTT. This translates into CASSTPIAWELFF.